The present TCR beta chain was sequenced within a study of regulatory T cells in long-lasting Graves disease. With V trimmed by 5 bases and J by 3 bases, 3 bases remained unmatched. Germline CDR1 is SGHTA and CDR2 is FQGNSA. This CDR3 region has 14 residues. Building of the TCR beta libraries involved iRepertoire HTBI primers and Arm-PCR of CDR3 regions. TCRdb re-called the multiplex PCR reads with MiXCR, one entry per CDR3 protein. The table has around 400,000 distinct CDR3 sequences, about 20% seen once; the top ten hold approximately 28%. Time point defined: persistent/refractory GD, antithyroid drugs over 5 years with positive TRAb. Scientists built the TCR library using RNA that was extracted from PBMCs.

The genes are TRBV7-2 and TRBJ1-5; 8 bases align to TRBD1. The material was peripheral blood mononuclear cells (PBMCs), obtained when the disease was refractory, from a patient treated with antithyroid drugs. The clonotype was recovered from a female donor with Graves disease. The DNA of the CDR3 is TGTGCCAGCAGCCAGGGACAGGTCAATCAGCCCCAGCATTTT. Amino acid sequence: CASSQGQVNQPQHF.